This TCR beta chain was recovered during a study of T-cell reconstitution after alpha-beta-depleted transplantation in children. Study-level points and caveats: Elevated TCRbeta diversity at day 60 was traced, in some patients, to surviving recipient T cells and thymic progenitors. Several hundred rapidly expanded clones from non-depleted graft cells reportedly supplied alpha-beta T cells about two months post-transplant. From newly produced T cells came most of the T-cell counts and diversity one year after transplant.

Germline values: CDR1 DFQATT, CDR2 SNEGSKA (reference sequence). V was pared by 0 bases and J by 9 bases, with 8 bases of the junction left unmatched. This CDR3 has 15 amino acids. This sample's TCRbeta library carried unique molecular identifier barcodes. A single record per CDR3 protein comes from TCRdb applying MiXCR to the PCR reads. The sample lists hundreds of thousands of distinct CDR3 sequences; roughly 10% were seen once. Of note for this clonotype: Its target is not known. Since a much larger clone is just one base distant, this may be a read error.

Sequenced here: peripheral blood, sampled 180 days after TCRalphabeta/CD19-depleted stem cell transplant. This chain connects TRBV20-1 to TRBJ2-2; 9 bases map to TRBD1. This receptor was taken from a male patient aged 2-15 years who had a stem cell transplant for chronic granulomatous disease, so the T cells may come from the graft donor. CDR3 region: CSARDNRGQTWELFF. As DNA, the CDR3 is TGCAGTGCTAGAGATAACAGGGGGCAAACCTGGGAGCTGTTTTTT.